The T cell receptor (beta chain) under discussion was sequenced for a study of cytomegalovirus exposure and HLA in healthy donors. Whole-study context: The same platform as the roughly 670 first-cohort repertoires was used for the 100 to 150 validation repertoires, a later analysis reported.

Using immunoSEQ multiplex PCR, the repertoire was profiled, and TCRdb retains in-frame clones only, with some absent. The sample includes about 180,000 clones, less than 85% seen only once; the top ten take approximately 15%. With regard to this clone: Its antigen is unidentified.

CDR1 SGHRS and CDR2 YFSETQ come from the germline V gene. This CDR3 has 14 residues. Trimming removed 4 bases from V and 4 bases from J; junction bases left unmatched: 5. Findings of the study overall: Reports indicated that the classifier achieved high specificity and sensitivity in diagnosing cytomegalovirus status. A list of 150 or so TCR beta chains associated with cytomegalovirus was given. It was confirmed in vitro that a few of the CMV-associated chains were specific for CMV antigens.

The TCR comes from a man in his late teens or twenties in good health and CMV-seropositive. The V and J genes are TRBV5-1 and TRBJ1-1; TRBD1 matches 9 bases. The sample was PBMCs. The CDR3 loop reads CASSPGQGTTEAFF. Here the CDR3 DNA reads TGCGCCAGCAGCCCTGGACAGGGGACCACTGAAGCTTTCTTT.